The T cell receptor (beta chain) under discussion was sequenced for a study of spatial heterogeneity in lung cancer. Broader study findings: Counts that tracked tumor mutation counts were those of expanded intratumoral alpha and beta TCRs. Of the expanded TCRs, ubiquitous and regional counts tracked the counts of ubiquitous and regional nonsynonymous mutations, respectively.

Time point denoted: sample taken at primary tumor resection. Germline-derived CDR1 and CDR2 are SEHNR and FQNEAQ (reference sequence). The CDR3 totals 15 residues. V lost 2 bases and J lost 7, with 18 bases in between. TCRdb passed the 5' RACE reads through MiXCR, listing each CDR3 protein once. The table lists some 9,300 distinct CDR3 sequences, roughly 56% of them singletons. For this clonotype: What it binds is unknown. This beta chain is an off-target read within a library intended for alpha chains, so its frequency means little.

The TCR originated in a female donor with early-stage non-small cell lung cancer. The chain joins TRBV7-9 to TRBJ2-7; TRBD2 is a possible D gene (5 bases). The sample was lung tumor tissue, taken at surgery. DNA for the CDR3: TGTGCCAGCAGCTTAACGGGGTTCGTATTTAAGGAGCAGTACTTC. Residues: CASSLTGFVFKEQYF.